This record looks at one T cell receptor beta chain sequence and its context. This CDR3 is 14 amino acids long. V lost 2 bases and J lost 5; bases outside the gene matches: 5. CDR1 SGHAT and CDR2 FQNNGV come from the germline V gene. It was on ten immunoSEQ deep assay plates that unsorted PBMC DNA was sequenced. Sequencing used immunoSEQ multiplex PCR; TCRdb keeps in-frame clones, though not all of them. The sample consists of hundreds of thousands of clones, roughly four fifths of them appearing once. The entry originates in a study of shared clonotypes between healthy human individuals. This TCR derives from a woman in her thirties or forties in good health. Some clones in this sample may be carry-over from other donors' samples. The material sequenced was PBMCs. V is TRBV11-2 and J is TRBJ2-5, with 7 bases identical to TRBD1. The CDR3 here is CASSLLGGRETQYF. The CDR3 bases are TGTGCCAGCAGCTTATTAGGGGGCCGGGAGACCCAGTACTTC.